These 29 T cell receptor beta chains originate from one sample sequenced in a study of T cells in Graves' hyperthyroidism and ophthalmopathy. Amplified regions were TCR beta CDR3 sequences from RNA transcripts. First-round RT-PCR of the TCR CDR3 relied on the HTBI primer set. From the multiplex PCR reads, TCRdb called clonotypes with MiXCR, one entry per CDR3 protein. The profile covers 500,000 to 750,000 distinct CDR3 sequences, with 35% to 55% appearing a single time and about 7.8% taken by the ten largest. The source material was peripheral blood or thyroid tissue (not recorded which). These receptors were taken from a woman younger than 30 with Graves' hyperthyroidism.

This clonotype was seen repeatedly, ten times or more. The CDR3 loop reads CASRRNRDGYTF. Written as DNA, the CDR3 is TGTGCCAGTAGGAGAAACAGGGATGGCTACACCTTC. This chain uses TRBV19 with TRBJ1-2; TRBD1 might be the D (6 bases). The CDR3 totals 12 residues. Germline CDR1 is LNHDA and CDR2 is SQIVND (reference sequence). V was shortened by 6 bases and J by 6 bases, with 11 bases between the two germline ends.

This clonotype was recorded many times. This chain links TRBV4-1 with TRBJ2-2; 9 bases agree with TRBD2. Germline trimming cut 1 base from V and 3 bases from J; bases unmatched to any gene: 15. Germline V gene data show CDR1 as MGHRA and CDR2 as YSYEKL. CDR3 length: 20 residues. CDR3 in DNA: TGCGCCAGCAGCCAAGGACGCCCTAGCGGGACGAGGATGGACACCGGGGAGCTGTTTTTT. Its protein product is CASSQGRPSGTRMDTGELFF.

The sample holds many counts of this clonotype. The rearrangement uses TRBV20-1 and TRBJ1-2, with D uncertain. This CDR3 is 12 amino acids long. The germline gives CDR1 DFQATT, CDR2 SNEGSKA (reference sequence). The germline V and J ends were trimmed by 0 bases and 8 bases, with 10 bases remaining between them. CDR3 bases: TGCAGTGCTAGAGATTATAGGAGCGGCTACACCTTC. It translates to CSARDYRSGYTF.

This clonotype was counted ten times or more. DNA of the CDR3: TGTGCCAGCAGCTTAGACAGGGTTGGGCCTGAAGCTTTCTTT. Translating gives CASSLDRVGPEAFF. The V call is TRBV11-3, the J call TRBJ1-1; D might be TRBD1 (5 bases). Germline V gives CDR1 SGHNT, CDR2 YENEEA. The CDR3 consists of 14 residues. V was shortened by 0 bases and J by 6 bases, with 11 bases between the two germline ends.

This clonotype has a count of ten or more. The gene calls are TRBV10-3 and TRBJ2-2; D gene uncertain. The CDR3 is 13 amino acids. V gave up 6 bases and J gave up 0 bases, with 5 bases separating them. Per the germline V gene, CDR1 is ENHRY and CDR2 is SYGVKD. For the CDR3, the DNA is TGTGCCATCAGGACCTCGAACACCGGGGAGCTGTTTTTT. Translated, it gives CAIRTSNTGELFF.

This clonotype has just a few counts. CDR3 amino acids: CASSYGTGGNVLTF. The DNA of the CDR3 is TGTGCCAGCAGTTACGGGACAGGTGGCAACGTCCTGACTTTC. This chain connects TRBV6-2 or TRBV6-3 to TRBJ2-6, with 8 bases matching TRBD1. The CDR3 is 14 residues long. Per the germline V gene, CDR1 is MNHEY and CDR2 is SVGEGT. The V and J ends lost 2 bases and 9 bases, in that order; junction bases with no gene match: 3.

This chain connects TRBV20-1 to TRBJ2-7; D is perhaps TRBD1 or TRBD2 (7 bases each). This CDR3 comprises 18 residues. Trimming shortened V by 6 bases and J by 3 bases, and 30 bases separated the two germline ends. Germline V lookup: CDR1 DFQATT, CDR2 SNEGSKA (reference sequence). The CDR3 coding sequence is TGCAGTGCGCCGCAGGGGGGGGAAGAGACCCAGAATTACTACGAGCAGTACTTC. Its protein product is CSAPQGGEETQNYYEQYF.

This clonotype was seen many times. The chain carries TRBV27 and TRBJ2-7; TRBD1 agrees at 7 bases. CDR3 length: 15 residues. With 3 bases clipped from V and 2 bases from J, the junction kept 7 bases outside the gene matches. Germline CDR1 MNHEY, CDR2 SMNVEV (reference sequence). CDR3 amino acids: CASSLLGDRAYEQYF. The CDR3 DNA reads TGTGCCAGCAGTTTGCTTGGGGACAGAGCCTACGAGCAGTACTTC.

The gene calls are TRBV15 and TRBJ2-5, with D perhaps matching TRBD2 (6 bases). This CDR3 comprises 13 residues. The V gene's germline CDR1 is LNHNV and CDR2 YYDKDF (reference sequence). The germline V and J ends were trimmed by 4 bases and 5 bases, with 11 bases remaining between them. Here the CDR3 reads CATSKHGSETQYF. The CDR3, as DNA: TGTGCCACCAGCAAACACGGGAGCGAGACCCAGTACTTC. The whole variable domain, filled in from reference TRBV15 and TRBJ2-5, reads DAMVIQNPRYQVTQFGKPVTLSCSQTLNHNVMYWYQQKSSQAPKLLFHYYDKDFNNEADTPDNFQSRRPNTSFCFLDIRSPGLGDTAMYLCATSKHGSETQYFGPGTRLLVL.

This clonotype was picked up many times. This chain connects TRBV7-3 to TRBJ2-6; 7 nucleotides align to TRBD2. The CDR3 consists of 14 residues. V gave up 4 bases and J gave up 4 bases; unmatched junction bases: 1. Germline CDR1 SGHTA, CDR2 FQGTGA. The CDR3 DNA reads TGTGCCAGCAGCTCCGGGGGGGGGGCCAACGTCCTGACTTTC. Its translation is CASSSGGGANVLTF. Using reference TRBV7-3 and TRBJ2-6 for the parts outside the CDR3, the full variable domain is GAGVSQTPSNKVTEKGKYVELRCDPISGHTALYWYRQSLGQGPEFLIYFQGTGAADDSGLPNDRFFAVRPEGSVSTLKIQRTERGDSAVYLCASSSGGGANVLTFGAGSRLTVL.

This chain uses TRBV15 with TRBJ2-7; the D gene is possibly TRBD1 (5 bases). Per germline, CDR1 LNHNV and CDR2 YYDKDF (reference sequence). V dropped 5 bases and J dropped 5 bases, with 19 bases sitting between them. The CDR3 extends over 15 amino acids. For the CDR3, the DNA is TGTGCCACCAGCCAAGGGGTAGCTTGGGCCCACGAGCAGTACTTC. It codes for CATSQGVAWAHEQYF.

V usage is TRBV10-2 and J usage is TRBJ2-7; 7 bases align to TRBD1. In germline, CDR1 is WSHSY, CDR2 SAAADI. The V gene end was trimmed by 9 bases and the J gene end by 3 bases; junction bases not matched to a gene: 11. CDR3 length equals 14 residues. CDR3 sequence: CASIVAGGGYEQYF. The CDR3 region has the DNA TGCGCCAGTATTGTGGCAGGGGGTGGCTACGAGCAGTACTTC.

This clonotype was seen many times. V is TRBV15 and J is TRBJ2-5; the D is unclear. CDR3 length: 15 amino acids. Per germline, CDR1 LNHNV and CDR2 YYDKDF (reference sequence). The V gene lost 0 bases and the J gene lost 5 bases, with 13 bases spanning the gap. The CDR3 protein is CATSREGHLGETQYF. In DNA, the CDR3 is TGTGCCACCAGCAGAGAGGGTCACCTGGGGGAGACCCAGTACTTC.

Only a few counts were recorded for this clonotype. The V gene is TRBV29-1, the J gene TRBJ1-5, with a tentative D call TRBD1 (6 bases). Trimming removed 6 bases from V and 9 bases from J, with 18 bases in between. CDR3 length equals 13 residues. Germline V CDR1 and CDR2: SQVTM, ANQGSEA. CDR3: CSVEAEGGGPQHF. The CDR3, as DNA: TGCAGCGTAGAGGCTGAGGGGGGTGGGCCCCAGCATTTT.

On this clonotype itself: Just one base apart from a much larger clone, this may be a read error. The chain links TRBV12-3 or TRBV12-4 to TRBJ1-3, with D hard to call. The CDR3 consists of 18 residues. Here the CDR3 DNA reads TGTACCAGCAGGTCCCGGCCCAAGAGGCAGGCCGCTGGAAACACCATATATTTT. It is translated as CTSRSRPKRQAAGNTIYF.

This clonotype has a count of ten or more. This chain connects TRBV12-3 or TRBV12-4 to TRBJ1-5; 9 nucleotides align to TRBD1. V lost 2 bases, J lost 7 bases, and 3 bases stayed unmatched. The CDR3 extends over 14 amino acids. In DNA, the CDR3 is TGTGCCAGCAGTTTACGGGACAGGGTCCAGCCCCAGCATTTT. Amino acid sequence: CASSLRDRVQPQHF.

This clonotype showed up just a few times. The chain links TRBV27 to TRBJ1-6; perhaps TRBD1 as D (6 bases). Germline V CDR1 and CDR2: MNHEY, SMNVEV (reference sequence). CDR3 length equals 14 residues. V was clipped by 6 bases and J by 8 bases, with 14 bases between them. CDR3 protein: CASSLGQTYSPLHF. The DNA of the CDR3 is TGTGCCAGCAGCTTGGGACAAACCTATTCACCCCTCCACTTT.

This chain connects TRBV5-1 to TRBJ2-7, with 10 bases matching TRBD1. Germline assignment: CDR1 SGHRS and CDR2 YFSETQ. This CDR3 comprises 15 residues. Germline trimming cut 0 bases from V and 6 bases from J; bases unmatched to any gene: 6. The CDR3 DNA sequence: TGCGCCAGCAGCTTGGGTGGGACAGGGGTCCCCGAGCAGTACTTC. Encoded protein: CASSLGGTGVPEQYF.

This clonotype has only a few counts. The rearrangement uses TRBV29-1 and TRBJ1-2, with TRBD1 as a possible D gene (5 bases). The CDR3 loop spans 11 amino acids. The germline V gene encodes CDR1 SQVTM and CDR2 ANQGSEA. V lost 8 bases and J lost 1, with 8 bases in between. CDR3 coding DNA: TGCAGCTTGGACAATAACTATGGCTACACCTTC. Amino acids: CSLDNNYGYTF.

This clonotype was seen repeatedly, ten times or more. The rearrangement links TRBV7-6 to TRBJ1-1, with no clear D. The CDR3 length is 14 residues. V was trimmed by 4 bases and J by 0 bases, leaving 9 bases between them. Germline V lookup: CDR1 SGHVS, CDR2 FNYEAQ. The CDR3 sequence is CASSSLFMNTEAFF. The CDR3 region has the DNA TGTGCCAGCAGCTCGCTATTTATGAACACTGAAGCTTTCTTT. Drawing the rest from reference TRBV7-6 and TRBJ1-1, the complete variable domain is GAGVSQSPRYKVTKRGQDVALRCDPISGHVSLYWYRQALGQGPEFLTYFNYEAQQDKSGLPNDRFSAERPEGSISTLTIQRTEQRDSAMYRCASSSLFMNTEAFFGQGTRLTVV.

The chain uses TRBV7-9 and TRBJ2-7, with 7 nucleotides matching TRBD2. V lost 2 bases, J lost 7 bases, and 11 bases stayed unmatched. Germline assignment: CDR1 SEHNR and CDR2 FQNEAQ (reference sequence). This CDR3 spans 15 amino acids. In DNA, the CDR3 is TGTGCCAGCAGCTTATGGGAGGGCCTCTTTGAAGAGCAGTACTTC. Translated: CASSLWEGLFEEQYF.

This clonotype was detected many times. The CDR3 sequence is CASSITGDSGYEQYF. CDR3 coding DNA: TGTGCCAGCAGCATCACAGGGGATAGTGGGTACGAGCAGTACTTC. The chain links TRBV7-2 to TRBJ2-7; 7 positions agree with TRBD1. The CDR3 length is 15 residues. The germline V gene encodes CDR1 SGHTA and CDR2 FQGNSA. Trimming at V came to 5 bases and at J to 4 bases, leaving 11 bases not matched to a gene. The variable domain in full, with the rest retrieved from reference TRBV7-2 and TRBJ2-7, is GAGVSQSPSNKVTEKGKDVELRCDPISGHTALYWYRQSLGQGLEFLIYFQGNSAPDKSGLPSDRFSAERTGGSVSTLTIQRTQQEDSAVYLCASSITGDSGYEQYFGPGTRLTVT.

This clonotype was detected many times. V and J are TRBV20-1 and TRBJ2-7; 10 bases match TRBD2. Germline trimming cut 5 bases from V and 4 bases from J; bases unmatched to any gene: 11. This CDR3 contains 15 residues. Germline V gives CDR1 DFQATT, CDR2 SNEGSKA (reference sequence). CDR3 region: CSAEGASGSGYEQYF. The DNA for the CDR3 is TGCAGTGCTGAGGGGGCTAGCGGGAGCGGATACGAGCAGTACTTC.

This chain uses TRBV29-1 with TRBJ2-7; 12 bases line up with TRBD2. V lost 7 bases and J lost 0; bases outside the gene matches: 7. Germline CDR1 SQVTM, CDR2 ANQGSEA. This CDR3 contains 15 residues. CDR3 sequence (DNA): TGCAGCGAACCACTAGCGGGAGGCTCCTCCTACGAGCAGTACTTC. Translation: CSEPLAGGSSYEQYF.

V and J are TRBV5-1 and TRBJ2-7; 13 positions match TRBD2. Germline V gene sequence: CDR1 SGHRS, CDR2 YFSETQ. The CDR3 is 15 residues long. The trim removed 2 bases at V and 5 bases at J, leaving 4 bases unmatched. The CDR3 DNA sequence: TGCGCCAGCAGCTTCACCGGGACTAGCGGGGACGAGCAGTACTTC. Translation: CASSFTGTSGDEQYF.

A remark on this clonotype: A read error may explain this, as a much larger clone is one base away. The chain combines TRBV7-2 with TRBJ1-3; a weak D match, TRBD1 (5 bases). Germline assignment: CDR1 SGHTA and CDR2 FQGNSA. The CDR3 runs 12 residues. Trimming cost V 5 bases and J 4 bases, with 6 bases left between them. Here the CDR3 DNA reads TGTGCCAGCAGCGCAGGGGGAAACACCATATATTTT. Translated: CASSAGGNTIYF.

This clonotype was seen repeatedly, ten times or more. The V call is TRBV7-2, the J call TRBJ2-2; 8 bases agree with TRBD1. Germline values: CDR1 SGHTA, CDR2 FQGNSA. This CDR3 contains 15 residues. J gave up 3 bases and V 1 base, and 1 base lay outside the gene matches. In DNA form, the CDR3 reads TGTGCCAGCAGCTTAGGGGACAGGTACACCGGGGAGCTGTTTTTT. It yields the protein CASSLGDRYTGELFF.

CDR3 loop: CSAFDRAGDEQFF. CDR3 DNA: TGCAGCGCATTCGACAGGGCGGGCGATGAGCAGTTCTTC. V usage is TRBV29-1 and J usage is TRBJ2-7; 7 nucleotides match TRBD1. The J call may be in error: the DNA end matches TRBJ2-1 better. This CDR3 comprises 13 residues. The germline CDR1 and CDR2 sequences are SQVTM and ANQGSEA.

This clonotype has a count of ten or more. The V and J genes are TRBV12-3 or TRBV12-4 and TRBJ1-1; D is unresolved. CDR3 length: 12 amino acids. V was pared by 10 bases and J by 1 base, with 10 bases between. CDR3 coding DNA: TGTGCCATATGCGAGGCGAACACTGAAGCTTTCTTT. Its protein product is CAICEANTEAFF.